These 15 T cell receptor beta chains came from one sample sequenced in a study of blood T cell repertoires in COVID-19. TCRdb keeps only in-frame clones here, not all; method: immunoSEQ multiplex PCR. Among more than 250,000 clones listed, around 90% were seen once. Sequencing was done on a sample of peripheral blood. These receptor sequences come from a woman aged 50 to 60 with COVID-19, enrolled during active disease.

This clone has just one count. The chain employs TRBV24-1 and TRBJ2-7; 14 bases fit TRBD2. CDR1 is KGHDR and CDR2 is SFDVKD in the germline V gene. The V and J ends lost 4 bases and 6 bases, in that order; junction bases with no gene match: 10. The CDR3 totals 17 residues. The CDR3 DNA sequence: TGTGCCACCAGTGAGCCATCGACTAGCGGGAGGGCCTTCGAGCAGTACTTC. Amino acids: CATSEPSTSGRAFEQYF.

V gene TRBV19 combines with J gene TRBJ1-1; maybe TRBD1 (5 bases). The CDR3 runs 14 residues. V was pared by 3 bases and J by 3 bases, with 11 bases between. CDR1 is LNHDA, CDR2 SQIVND, per germline (reference sequence). CDR3 amino acids: CASSIFGGDTEAFF. CDR3 DNA sequence: TGTGCCAGTAGTATCTTCGGAGGGGACACTGAAGCTTTCTTT.

The rearrangement links TRBV6-5 to TRBJ1-2; possibly TRBD1 for D (6 bases). The V end was cut by 0 bases, the J end by 4 bases, with 15 bases between. CDR3 length: 16 residues. Germline CDR1 reads MNHEY; CDR2 reads SVGAGI. CDR3: CASSYSYTGQSYGYTF. CDR3 DNA sequence: TGTGCCAGCAGTTACTCGTATACCGGACAGAGCTATGGCTACACCTTC.

The chain joins TRBV7-2 to TRBJ1-1; D is ambiguous. The germline V and J ends were trimmed by 5 bases and 4 bases, with 14 bases remaining between them. In germline, CDR1 is SGHTA, CDR2 FQGNSA. The CDR3 is 14 amino acids. CDR3 nucleotides: TGTGCCAGCAGCGAATTCTCGGGGAGCACTGAAGCTTTCTTT. Its translation is CASSEFSGSTEAFF. The full variable domain, with the rest looked up from reference TRBV7-2 and TRBJ1-1, is GAGVSQSPSNKVTEKGKDVELRCDPISGHTALYWYRQSLGQGLEFLIYFQGNSAPDKSGLPSDRFSAERTGGSVSTLTIQRTQQEDSAVYLCASSEFSGSTEAFFGQGTRLTVV.

The rearrangement links TRBV11-2 to TRBJ2-1; D call uncertain. The CDR3 sequence is 14 residues long. Germline-derived CDR1 and CDR2 are SGHAT and FQNNGV. The V gene lost 0 bases and the J gene lost 7 bases, with 10 bases spanning the gap. The CDR3 DNA reads as TGTGCCAGCAGCTTAGATGGCCCCCGAAATGAGCAGTTCTTC. Protein: CASSLDGPRNEQFF.

The chain has TRBV5-1 and TRBJ1-3; D remains ambiguous. CDR3 length equals 17 residues. Germline loops: CDR1 SGHRS, CDR2 YFSETQ. V lost 4 bases to trimming and J lost 0 bases, with 17 bases between them. Here the CDR3 DNA reads TGCGCCAGCAGCCCACAGTTGACCGCGAACTCTGGAAACACCATATATTTT. It is translated as CASSPQLTANSGNTIYF.

V usage is TRBV5-1 and J usage is TRBJ1-1; no firm D call. Trimming shortened V by 0 bases and J by 1 base, and 7 bases separated the two germline ends. This CDR3 spans 14 amino acids. Germline lookup yields CDR1 SGHRS and CDR2 YFSETQ. The CDR3 coding sequence is TGCGCCAGCAGCTTGGACCCCGGGAACACTGAAGCTTTCTTT. Amino acids: CASSLDPGNTEAFF.

This chain connects TRBV6-6 to TRBJ1-2; 8 positions agree with TRBD1. The CDR3 covers 11 residues. The V gene end was trimmed by 6 bases and the J gene end by 9 bases; junction bases not matched to a gene: 3. Germline V lookup: CDR1 MNHNY, CDR2 SVGAGI (reference sequence). The CDR3 protein is CASRDRVSYTF. As DNA, the CDR3 is TGTGCCAGCAGGGACAGGGTCAGCTACACCTTC.

A single count supports this clone. The chain couples TRBV5-5 to TRBJ2-7, with D hard to call. CDR1 and CDR2 from the germline V gene are SGHKS and YYEKEE (reference sequence). The CDR3 is 14 residues long. V lost 0 bases to trimming and J lost 4 bases, with 11 bases between them. CDR3 DNA sequence: TGTGCCAGCAGCTTGGAGATAGCAGCATACGAGCAGTACTTC. Protein product: CASSLEIAAYEQYF.

With respect to this clone: The sample holds other DNA sequences that translate to the same CDR3. V usage is TRBV7-2 and J usage is TRBJ2-5; D not resolved. V lost 5 bases, J lost 2 bases, and 3 bases lay in between. CDR3 length equals 11 residues. Germline V gives CDR1 SGHTA, CDR2 FQGNSA. CDR3 in amino acids: CASSLQETQYF. CDR3 nucleotide sequence: TGTGCCAGCAGCCTACAAGAGACCCAGTACTTC.

V and J are TRBV9 and TRBJ1-2; D is undetermined. Deletions cut 4 bases from V and 3 bases from J, with 16 bases between. CDR3 size: 15 residues. Germline-derived CDR1 and CDR2 are SGDLS and YYNGEE. CDR3 sequence reads: CASSRTEQPYYGYTF. The CDR3 DNA sequence: TGTGCCAGCAGCAGAACAGAACAACCTTACTATGGCTACACCTTC. The full variable domain, its missing parts supplied by reference TRBV9 and TRBJ1-2, is DSGVTQTPKHLITATGQRVTLRCSPRSGDLSVYWYQQSLDQGLQFLIQYYNGEERAKGNILERFSAQQFPDLHSELNLSSLELGDSALYFCASSRTEQPYYGYTFGSGTRLTVV.

The rearrangement links TRBV7-9 to TRBJ2-1, with D perhaps TRBD2 (6 bases). Germline assignment: CDR1 SEHNR and CDR2 FQNEAQ (reference sequence). V was shortened by 5 bases and J by 8 bases, with 19 bases between the two germline ends. CDR3 length equals 15 residues. CDR3 DNA: TGTGCCAGCAGCCCCAAACTTCTCGGGAGAGATGAGCAGTTCTTC. This encodes CASSPKLLGRDEQFF.

The chain employs TRBV5-4 and TRBJ2-1, with 9 positions matching TRBD1. This CDR3 spans 14 amino acids. Trimming took 9 bases from V and 10 from J; bases not matched to a gene: 14. Germline CDR1 is SGHNT and CDR2 is YYREEE (reference sequence). CDR3 amino acids: CAIHRDRVYGEQFF. The DNA for the CDR3 is TGTGCCATCCACCGGGACAGGGTTTACGGGGAGCAGTTCTTC.

This chain links TRBV30 with TRBJ2-3; D may be TRBD1 (6 bases). Trimming pared 0 bases from V and 6 bases from J, leaving 19 bases between. This CDR3 contains 16 residues. Germline V lookup: CDR1 GTSNPN, CDR2 SVGIG (reference sequence). CDR3 protein: CAWSVSLLRGLDTQYF. The CDR3 DNA reads TGTGCCTGGAGTGTTTCTTTGCTTAGGGGGTTGGATACGCAGTATTTT.

V is TRBV11-2 and J is TRBJ2-7; D is perhaps TRBD1 (6 bases). CDR1 and CDR2 from the germline V gene are SGHAT and FQNNGV. The CDR3 totals 14 residues. V was clipped by 5 bases and J by 2 bases, with 13 bases between them. CDR3 residues: CASSISTGTYEQYF. The CDR3 coding sequence is TGTGCCAGCAGCATCTCGACAGGAACCTACGAGCAGTACTTC.